The clone carrying this TCR beta chain showed up just once. The data derive from a study of blood T cell repertoires in COVID-19. Across the study: Samples representing acute and convalescent COVID-19 were sourced from the United States, Italy and Spain. Sources were T cells, B-cell-depleted T cells, or PBMCs; the material itself was cDNA or gDNA.

V shed 5 bases and J 4 bases; nucleotides not matched to a gene: 5. Germline V lookup: CDR1 MNHNY, CDR2 SVGAGI (reference sequence). This CDR3 comprises 15 residues. Assay used: immunoSEQ multiplex PCR; TCRdb lists only in-frame clones, some missing. The sample has about 340,000 clones, about 87% seen once. The rearrangement links TRBV6-6 to TRBJ2-6; TRBD1 matches at 7 bases. Sequencing was carried out using peripheral blood. The TCR sequence derives from a woman aged 50 to 65 with COVID-19, enrolled during active disease. The CDR3 coding sequence is TGTGCCAGCAGTGCCACAGGGGTGGGGGCCAACGTCCTGACTTTC. It specifies CASSATGVGANVLTF.